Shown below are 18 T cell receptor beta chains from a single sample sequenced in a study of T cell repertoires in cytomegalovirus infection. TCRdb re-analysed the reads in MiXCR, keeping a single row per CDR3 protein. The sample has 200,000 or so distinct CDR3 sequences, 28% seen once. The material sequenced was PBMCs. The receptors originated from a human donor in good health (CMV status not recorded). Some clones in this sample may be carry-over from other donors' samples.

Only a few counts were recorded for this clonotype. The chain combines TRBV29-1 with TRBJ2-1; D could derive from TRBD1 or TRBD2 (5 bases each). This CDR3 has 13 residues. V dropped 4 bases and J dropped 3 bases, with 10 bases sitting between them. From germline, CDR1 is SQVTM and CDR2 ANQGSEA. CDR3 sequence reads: CSVGDGIYNEQFF. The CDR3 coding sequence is TGCAGCGTTGGGGACGGTATCTACAATGAGCAGTTCTTC.

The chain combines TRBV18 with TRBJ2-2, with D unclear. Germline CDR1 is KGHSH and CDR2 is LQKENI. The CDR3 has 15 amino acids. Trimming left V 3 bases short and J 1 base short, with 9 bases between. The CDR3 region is CASSPSTLNTGELFF. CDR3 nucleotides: TGTGCCAGCTCACCCTCGACATTGAACACCGGGGAGCTGTTTTTT. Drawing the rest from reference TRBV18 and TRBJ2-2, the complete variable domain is NAGVMQNPRHLVRRRGQEARLRCSPMKGHSHVYWYRQLPEEGLKFMVYLQKENIIDESGMPKERFSAEFPKEGPSILRIQQVVRGDSAAYFCASSPSTLNTGELFFGEGSRLTVL.

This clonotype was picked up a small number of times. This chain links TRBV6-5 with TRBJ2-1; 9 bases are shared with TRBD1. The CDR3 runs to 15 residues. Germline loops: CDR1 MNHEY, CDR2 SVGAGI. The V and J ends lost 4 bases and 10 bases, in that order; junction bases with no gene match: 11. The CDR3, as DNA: TGTGCCAGCAGTTCAACCGGGACAGGGTCAAAGGAGCAGTTCTTC. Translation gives CASSSTGTGSKEQFF.

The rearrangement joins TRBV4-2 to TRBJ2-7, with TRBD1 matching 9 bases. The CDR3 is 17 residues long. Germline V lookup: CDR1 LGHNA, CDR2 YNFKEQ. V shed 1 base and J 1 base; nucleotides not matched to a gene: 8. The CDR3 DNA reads TGTGCCAGCAGCCAAGGGGCATTGGGGACAGGGTCCTACGAGCAGTACTTC. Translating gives CASSQGALGTGSYEQYF.

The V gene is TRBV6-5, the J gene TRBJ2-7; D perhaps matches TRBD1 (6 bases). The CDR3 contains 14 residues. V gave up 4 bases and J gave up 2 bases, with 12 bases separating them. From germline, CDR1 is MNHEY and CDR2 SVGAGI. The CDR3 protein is CASSSRGPTYEQYF. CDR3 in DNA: TGTGCCAGCAGTTCCAGGGGTCCGACCTACGAGCAGTACTTC.

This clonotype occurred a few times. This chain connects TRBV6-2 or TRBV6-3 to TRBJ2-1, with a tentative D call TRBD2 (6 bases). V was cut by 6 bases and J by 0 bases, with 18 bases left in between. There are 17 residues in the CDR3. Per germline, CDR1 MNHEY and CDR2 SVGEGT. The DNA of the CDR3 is TGTGCCAGCAGGCCTCTCGGAGGGACGAGCTCCTACAATGAGCAGTTCTTC. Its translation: CASRPLGGTSSYNEQFF.

The CDR3 sequence is CATSRVPGSRNTEAFF. The CDR3, as DNA: TGTGCCACCAGCAGAGTCCCCGGCAGTAGGAACACTGAAGCTTTCTTT. The chain is built from TRBV15 and TRBJ1-1; D gene unclear. CDR1 is LNHNV and CDR2 is YYDKDF in the germline V gene (reference sequence). The V and J ends lost 1 base and 1 base respectively, with 13 bases between them. The CDR3 is 16 amino acids.

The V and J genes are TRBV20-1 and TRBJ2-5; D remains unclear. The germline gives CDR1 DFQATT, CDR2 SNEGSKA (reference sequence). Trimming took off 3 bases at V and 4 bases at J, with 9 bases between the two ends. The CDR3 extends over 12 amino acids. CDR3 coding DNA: TGCAGTGCTAGCGTCGGTACAGAGACCCAGTACTTC. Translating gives CSASVGTETQYF.

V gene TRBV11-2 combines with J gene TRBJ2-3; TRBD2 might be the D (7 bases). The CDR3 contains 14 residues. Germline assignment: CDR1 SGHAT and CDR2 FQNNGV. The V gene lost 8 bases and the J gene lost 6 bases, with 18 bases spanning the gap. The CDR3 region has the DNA TGTGCCAGCTTGGGGGGGGCGGCCCGGGATACGCAGTATTTT. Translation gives CASLGGAARDTQYF.

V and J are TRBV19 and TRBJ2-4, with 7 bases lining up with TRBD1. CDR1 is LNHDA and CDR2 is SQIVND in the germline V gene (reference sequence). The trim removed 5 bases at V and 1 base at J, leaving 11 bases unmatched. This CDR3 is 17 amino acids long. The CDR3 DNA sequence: TGTGCCAGTAGTTCATTGGACAGGTTGGGCGCCAAAAACATTCAGTACTTC. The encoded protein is CASSSLDRLGAKNIQYF.

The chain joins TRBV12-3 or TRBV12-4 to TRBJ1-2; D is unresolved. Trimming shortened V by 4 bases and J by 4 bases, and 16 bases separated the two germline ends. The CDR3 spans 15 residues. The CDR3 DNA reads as TGTGCCAGCAGTTCTCCAGGCCCCGGAGGCTATGGCTACACCTTC. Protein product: CASSSPGPGGYGYTF.

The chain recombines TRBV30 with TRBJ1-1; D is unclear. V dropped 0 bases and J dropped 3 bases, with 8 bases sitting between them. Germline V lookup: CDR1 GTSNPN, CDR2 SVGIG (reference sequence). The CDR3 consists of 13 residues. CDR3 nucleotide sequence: TGTGCCTGGAGTGTAAGGGTGGACACTGAAGCTTTCTTT. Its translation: CAWSVRVDTEAFF.

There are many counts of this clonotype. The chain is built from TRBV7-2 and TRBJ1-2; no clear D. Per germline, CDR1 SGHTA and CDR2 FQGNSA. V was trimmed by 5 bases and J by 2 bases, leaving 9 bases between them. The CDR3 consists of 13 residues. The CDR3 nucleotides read TGTGCCAGCAGCCTAGGAGTGAACTATGGCTACACCTTC. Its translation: CASSLGVNYGYTF.

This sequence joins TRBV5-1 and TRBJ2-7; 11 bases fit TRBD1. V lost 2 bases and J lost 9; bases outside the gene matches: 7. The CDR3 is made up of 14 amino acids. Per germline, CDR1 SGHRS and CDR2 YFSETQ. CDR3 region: CASSFGTGGTAQYF. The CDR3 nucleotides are TGCGCCAGCAGCTTCGGGACAGGGGGAACTGCGCAGTACTTC.

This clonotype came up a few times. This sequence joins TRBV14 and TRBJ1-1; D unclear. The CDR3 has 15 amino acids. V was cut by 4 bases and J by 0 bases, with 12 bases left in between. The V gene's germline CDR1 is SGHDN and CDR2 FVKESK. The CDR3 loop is CASSRRLALNTEAFF. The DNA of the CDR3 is TGTGCCAGCAGCCGAAGACTGGCCTTGAACACTGAAGCTTTCTTT.

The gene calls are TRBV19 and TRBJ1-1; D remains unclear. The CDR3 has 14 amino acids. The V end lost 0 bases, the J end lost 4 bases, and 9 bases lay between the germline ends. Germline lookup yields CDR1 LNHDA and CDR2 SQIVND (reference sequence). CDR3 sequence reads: CASSIDPVRTEAFF. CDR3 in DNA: TGTGCCAGTAGTATAGACCCAGTCCGCACTGAAGCTTTCTTT.

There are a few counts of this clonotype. CDR3 residues: CASSLGQQEAFF. Written as DNA, the CDR3 is TGCGCCAGCAGCTTAGGACAGCAGGAAGCTTTCTTT. V gene TRBV5-1 combines with J gene TRBJ1-1; D may be TRBD1 (6 bases). This CDR3 has 12 residues. The V and J ends lost 2 bases and 8 bases respectively, with 10 bases between them. Germline lookup yields CDR1 SGHRS and CDR2 YFSETQ. The whole variable domain, remainder taken from reference TRBV5-1 and TRBJ1-1, is KAGVTQTPRYLIKTRGQQVTLSCSPISGHRSVSWYQQTPGQGLQFLFEYFSETQRNKGNFPGRFSGRQFSNSRSEMNVSTLELGDSALYLCASSLGQQEAFFGQGTRLTVV.

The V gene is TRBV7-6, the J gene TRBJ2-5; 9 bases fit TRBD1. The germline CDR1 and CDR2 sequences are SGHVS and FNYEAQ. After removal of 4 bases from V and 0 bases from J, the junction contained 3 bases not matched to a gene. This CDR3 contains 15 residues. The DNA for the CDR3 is TGTGCCAGCAGCTCGACAGGGGGGTACCAAGAGACCCAGTACTTC. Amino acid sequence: CASSSTGGYQETQYF.